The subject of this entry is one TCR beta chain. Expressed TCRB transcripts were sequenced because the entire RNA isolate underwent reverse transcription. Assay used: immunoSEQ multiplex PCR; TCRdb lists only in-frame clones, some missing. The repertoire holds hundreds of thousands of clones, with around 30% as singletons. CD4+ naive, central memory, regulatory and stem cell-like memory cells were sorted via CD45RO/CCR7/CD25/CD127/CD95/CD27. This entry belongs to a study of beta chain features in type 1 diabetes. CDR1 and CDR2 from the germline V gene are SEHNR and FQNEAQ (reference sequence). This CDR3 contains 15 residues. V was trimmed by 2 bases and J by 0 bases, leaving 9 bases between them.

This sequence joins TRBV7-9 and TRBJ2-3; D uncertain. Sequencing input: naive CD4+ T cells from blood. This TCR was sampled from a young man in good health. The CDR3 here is CASSLRETSTDTQYF. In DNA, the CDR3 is TGTGCCAGCAGCTTAAGGGAAACTAGCACAGATACGCAGTATTTT.